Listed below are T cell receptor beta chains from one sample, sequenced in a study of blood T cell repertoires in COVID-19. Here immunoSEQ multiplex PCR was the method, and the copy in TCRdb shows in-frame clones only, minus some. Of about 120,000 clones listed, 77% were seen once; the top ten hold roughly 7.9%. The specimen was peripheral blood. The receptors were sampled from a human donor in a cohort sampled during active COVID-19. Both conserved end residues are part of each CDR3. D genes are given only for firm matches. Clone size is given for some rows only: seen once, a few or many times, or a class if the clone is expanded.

TGTGCCAGCAGTGAGGTGGCCGACAGCCAAGAGACCCAGTACTTC,CASSEVADSQETQYF,NA,15,NA,TRBJ2-5,TRBV2
TGTGCCAGCAGCGATATCGGGGGGACCTCCTACGAGCAGTACTTC,CASSDIGGTSYEQYF,NA,15,TRBD2,TRBJ2-7,TRBV2
TGTGCCAGCAGCTTAGGAGGGGGGGGACACTCCTACGAGCAGTACTTC,CASSLGGGGHSYEQYF,NA,16,NA,TRBJ2-7,TRBV7-9
TGTGCCAGCAGAAGACAGGGTGACTACGAGCAGTACTTC,CASRRQGDYEQYF,NA,13,TRBD1,TRBJ2-7,TRBV12-3/TRBV12-4
TGTGCCAGCAGTTTATCCGGGGTAACCTACGAGCAGTACTTC,CASSLSGVTYEQYF,NA,14,NA,TRBJ2-7,TRBV27
TGTGCCACCCGAGGGCTAGCGGGGGCAGTTGAGCAGTTCTTC,CATRGLAGAVEQFF,NA,14,TRBD2,TRBJ2-1,TRBV5-4
TGTGCCAGCAGCCCTTGGACAGGGAGCTCCTACGAGCAGTACTTC,CASSPWTGSSYEQYF,once,15,TRBD1,TRBJ2-7,TRBV9
TGTGCCAGCAGTTCTACTGGGGGCGGGGGTGAAAAACTGTTTTTT,CASSSTGGGGEKLFF,NA,15,NA,TRBJ1-4,TRBV6-5
TGCGCCAGCAGCTTGGACAGGAGTGATTCACCCCTCCACTTT,CASSLDRSDSPLHF,NA,14,NA,TRBJ1-6,TRBV5-1
TGTGCCAGCAGCCCGGGACAGGGACGTAATTCACCCCTCCACTTT,CASSPGQGRNSPLHF,NA,15,TRBD1,TRBJ1-6,TRBV9
TGTGCCAGCAGCCAAGACGAGGGACTTAACTATGGCTACACCTTC,CASSQDEGLNYGYTF,few,15,NA,TRBJ1-2,TRBV4-2
TGTGCCAGCAGCTTTGATTGGGGGGGCGAGCAGTACTTC,CASSFDWGGEQYF,NA,13,TRBD2,TRBJ2-7,TRBV5-6
TGTGCCAGTAGTAAAACAGCGGGTTCCTACGAGCAGTACTTC,CASSKTAGSYEQYF,once,14,NA,TRBJ2-7,TRBV19
TGTGCCTGGAGTCTCCAGATCGACTATGGCTACACCTTC,CAWSLQIDYGYTF,NA,13,NA,TRBJ1-2,TRBV30
TGTGCCAGCTCACCTCTACAGGGCTCTGGAAACACCATATATTTT,CASSPLQGSGNTIYF,NA,15,NA,TRBJ1-3,TRBV18
TGTGCCAGCAGCTTGGGGACTAGCGGGAGGTACGAGCAGTACTTC,CASSLGTSGRYEQYF,NA,15,TRBD2,TRBJ2-7,TRBV7-6
TGTGCCAGCAGCTTAGAGTCGAGGATGAACACTGAAGCTTTCTTT,CASSLESRMNTEAFF,NA,15,NA,TRBJ1-1,TRBV7-6
TGTGCCAGCAGCGAATTGGACAGGTCAGGAAACACCATATATTTT,CASSELDRSGNTIYF,NA,15,TRBD1,TRBJ1-3,TRBV2
TGTGCCTGGACAGGGGCTTCCTACCCTCACTATGGCTACACCTTC,CAWTGASYPHYGYTF,NA,15,NA,TRBJ1-2,TRBV30
TGTGCCAGCAGCTCCGGGACAGCGGTTGAGGAGCAGTACTTC,CASSSGTAVEEQYF,NA,14,TRBD1,TRBJ2-7,TRBV7-9
TGTGCCTGGAGTGGGGCAAGACAGCAGTCCTACGAGCAGTACTTC,CAWSGARQQSYEQYF,NA,15,NA,TRBJ2-7,TRBV30
TGTGCCAGCAGCCTCGGGACTAGCGGGAGGTCTGAGCAGTTCTTC,CASSLGTSGRSEQFF,NA,15,TRBD2,TRBJ2-1,TRBV2
TGTGCCAGCAGTCTTCCCGCGGGGCGTGAGCAGTTCTTC,CASSLPAGREQFF,NA,13,NA,TRBJ2-1,TRBV2
TGTGCCTGGACCCCGACAGGGGTTGAAAAACTGTTTTTT,CAWTPTGVEKLFF,NA,13,TRBD1,TRBJ1-4,TRBV30